A single sample is the source of the 29 T cell receptor beta chains below, sequenced in a study of post-analysis software for immune sequencing data. Regarding the study as a whole: Controls showed lower frequencies than patients for five TRBV segments, and TRBV5-6, TRBV5-1 and TRBV20-1 were among these.

Their specific antigens are unknown. Unique molecular identifiers were built into the TCR beta cDNA libraries. In TCRdb, the PCR reads were re-called with MiXCR into one record per CDR3 protein. Found here are about 620,000 distinct CDR3 sequences, roughly 45% of them singletons; the top ten hold under 2%. Source material: blood. All receptors derive from a girl aged 10-17 years with multiple sclerosis.

This chain joins TRBV6-1 and TRBJ2-6; D may be TRBD1 (6 bases). This CDR3 region has 17 residues. From germline, CDR1 is MNHNS and CDR2 SASEGT. V lost 8 bases and J lost 2, with 19 bases in between. CDR3 sequence reads: CASLPGHGKAGANVLTF. The CDR3 DNA sequence: TGTGCCAGCTTACCGGGACACGGGAAGGCTGGGGCCAACGTCCTGACTTTC.

This clonotype was detected a few times. The chain has TRBV6-2 or TRBV6-3 and TRBJ1-2, with no clear D. V gave up 2 bases and J gave up 3 bases, with 13 bases separating them. The CDR3 consists of 15 residues. Germline CDR1 is MNHEY and CDR2 is SVGEGT. The CDR3 nucleotides read TGTGCCAGCAGTTACCAGCCCGGGAAGGACTATGGCTACACCTTC. Residues: CASSYQPGKDYGYTF.

This clonotype appeared many times. V and J are TRBV12-3 or TRBV12-4 and TRBJ2-7; D is unresolved. The CDR3 is 13 amino acids. Trimming pared 4 bases from V and 0 bases from J, leaving 7 bases between. The CDR3 DNA follows: TGTGCCAGCAGTTCAGCCAGCTCCTACGAGCAGTACTTC. Translation: CASSSASSYEQYF.

This clonotype has only a few counts. The J gene is TRBJ2-1, the V gene TRBV6-2 or TRBV6-3; either TRBD1 or TRBD2 may fit D (5 bases each). Between the trimmed V and J ends, which lost 6 bases and 7 bases, there was a span of 25 bases. The CDR3 runs 17 residues. Germline CDR1 reads MNHEY; CDR2 reads SVGEGT. As DNA, the CDR3 is TGTGCCAGCAGACGGGGCTCCGGGACCCAGGGTTGGAATGAGCAGTTCTTC. Translating gives CASRRGSGTQGWNEQFF.

The chain couples TRBV7-9 to TRBJ2-3, with D perhaps matching TRBD2 (5 bases). Germline lookup yields CDR1 SEHNR and CDR2 FQNEAQ (reference sequence). Deletions cut 3 bases from V and 2 bases from J, with 15 bases between. The CDR3 loop spans 16 amino acids. CDR3 in DNA: TGTGCCAGCAGCTTTACTAGATGGCAGGTCACAGATACGCAGTATTTT. Translating gives CASSFTRWQVTDTQYF.

This clonotype was picked up a small number of times. A much larger clone is a single base away; this may be a read error. CDR3 nucleotide sequence: TGTGCCAGCAGGGACTCGCGGGGGGCCGATACGCAGTATTTT. Translating gives CASRDSRGADTQYF. The chain links TRBV6-4 to TRBJ2-3; 8 positions match TRBD2. Germline V gene lookup returns CDR1 MRHNA and CDR2 SNTAGT. The CDR3 has 14 residues.

The chain has TRBV29-1 and TRBJ1-1; D call uncertain. V gave up 0 bases and J gave up 1 base, with 3 bases separating them. The CDR3 contains 12 residues. The germline gives CDR1 SQVTM, CDR2 ANQGSEA. The chain's CDR3 is CSVEEGNTEAFF. The DNA of the CDR3 is TGCAGCGTTGAAGAAGGGAACACTGAAGCTTTCTTT.

This clonotype has just a few counts. This CDR3 reads CATSDFLAGDSWAETQYF. The CDR3 DNA sequence: TGTGCCACCAGTGATTTTCTAGCGGGAGATTCGTGGGCGGAGACCCAGTACTTC. V gene TRBV24-1 combines with J gene TRBJ2-5; 10 positions agree with TRBD2. Germline V gene lookup returns CDR1 KGHDR and CDR2 SFDVKD. The V and J ends lost 1 base and 5 bases, in that order; junction bases with no gene match: 12. This CDR3 spans 18 amino acids.

This clonotype turned up a few times. This chain links TRBV10-3 with TRBJ1-2, with D tentatively TRBD1 (6 bases). Germline V gene sequence: CDR1 ENHRY, CDR2 SYGVKD. Trimming removed 5 bases at V and 6 bases at J, with 16 bases between. CDR3 length equals 14 residues. The CDR3 DNA reads TGTGCCATCAGTCAAGGTCCAGGGGCGAATGGCTACACCTTC. This encodes CAISQGPGANGYTF.

This clonotype was counted a few times. This chain's CDR3 is CASSLGLATYNEQFF. DNA of the CDR3: TGCGCCAGCAGCTTAGGTCTAGCGACGTACAATGAGCAGTTCTTC. The chain combines TRBV5-1 with TRBJ2-1; TRBD2 might be the D (6 bases). Germline V CDR1 and CDR2: SGHRS, YFSETQ. CDR3 length equals 15 residues. V was clipped by 2 bases and J by 4 bases, with 13 bases between them.

The rearrangement joins TRBV29-1 to TRBJ2-5; 10 bases line up with TRBD1. This CDR3 contains 13 residues. Germline-derived CDR1 and CDR2 are SQVTM and ANQGSEA. J gave up 4 bases and V 5 bases, and 4 bases lay outside the gene matches. The CDR3 region is CSVSGTGVETQYF. CDR3 coding DNA: TGCAGCGTTTCCGGGACAGGGGTAGAGACCCAGTACTTC.

The chain employs TRBV12-3 or TRBV12-4 and TRBJ1-5, with D unresolved. This CDR3 has 14 amino acids. The V end was cut by 4 bases, the J end by 2 bases, with 9 bases between. The CDR3 bases are TGTGCCAGCAGTTCGGGTCGGGGCAATCAGCCCCAGCATTTT. Its translation is CASSSGRGNQPQHF.

The chain combines TRBV12-3 or TRBV12-4 with TRBJ2-2; TRBD2 might be the D (6 bases). The CDR3 contains 13 residues. Trimming removed 3 bases from V and 7 bases from J, with 9 bases in between. CDR3 sequence: CASSFREDGELFF. The DNA of the CDR3 is TGTGCCAGCAGTTTCAGGGAGGACGGGGAGCTGTTTTTT.

This clonotype showed up just a few times. The chain recombines TRBV28 with TRBJ1-2; 7 bases line up with TRBD1. This CDR3 spans 14 amino acids. The trim removed 6 bases at V and 8 bases at J, leaving 12 bases unmatched. Germline CDR1 reads MDHEN; CDR2 reads SYDVKM. The CDR3 bases are TGTGCCAGCAGATCTACAGGGGAAGCCAAAGGCTACACCTTC. Amino acids: CASRSTGEAKGYTF.

This clonotype was picked up a small number of times. V gene TRBV30 combines with J gene TRBJ2-5, with 9 bases lining up with TRBD2. From germline, CDR1 is GTSNPN and CDR2 SVGIG (reference sequence). The CDR3 is 16 amino acids. Trimming took 2 bases from V and 1 from J; bases not matched to a gene: 8. The CDR3 protein is CAWSFGSGSSQETQYF. The DNA for the CDR3 is TGTGCCTGGAGTTTTGGTAGCGGGAGTAGCCAAGAGACCCAGTACTTC.

The rearrangement links TRBV12-3 or TRBV12-4 to TRBJ2-1; 10 bases agree with TRBD2. The CDR3 loop spans 16 amino acids. After removal of 6 bases from V and 4 bases from J, the junction contained 9 bases not matched to a gene. Here the CDR3 DNA reads TGTGCCAGCAGGTCCAGGACTAGCGGCTCATACAATGAGCAGTTCTTC. Translating gives CASRSRTSGSYNEQFF.

The rearrangement uses TRBV27 and TRBJ2-5; 9 bases match TRBD1. Germline-derived CDR1 and CDR2 are MNHEY and SMNVEV (reference sequence). This CDR3 spans 15 amino acids. V was pared by 6 bases and J by 4 bases, with 9 bases of the junction left unmatched. The DNA for the CDR3 is TGTGCCAGCAGGCCAACGGACAGGGGTGCAGAGACCCAGTACTTC. This translates into CASRPTDRGAETQYF.

This clonotype occurred a few times. This chain uses TRBV20-1 with TRBJ2-1; unclear D gene. The CDR3 totals 13 residues. V was cut by 3 bases and J by 0 bases, with 6 bases left in between. The germline CDR1 and CDR2 sequences are DFQATT and SNEGSKA (reference sequence). The DNA of the CDR3 is TGCAGTGCTAGCGAAAGCTCCTACAATGAGCAGTTCTTC. Its protein product is CSASESSYNEQFF.

V usage is TRBV7-2 and J usage is TRBJ2-7; D is possibly TRBD1 or TRBD2 (5 bases each). V lost 1 base and J lost 12, with 13 bases in between. This CDR3 contains 12 residues. Germline values: CDR1 SGHTA, CDR2 FQGNSA. In nucleotides, the CDR3 is TGTGCCAGCAGCTTAGGAGGCCGGGGCCGGTACTTC. It translates to CASSLGGRGRYF.

The rearrangement joins TRBV12-3 or TRBV12-4 to TRBJ1-2, with D possibly being TRBD1 (5 bases). Trimming removed 6 bases at V and 8 bases at J, with 16 bases between. This CDR3 region has 13 residues. CDR3 sequence (DNA): TGTGCCAGCAGGTTGTCAGGGACGGGGGGCTACACCTTC. Protein product: CASRLSGTGGYTF.

V usage is TRBV12-3 or TRBV12-4 and J usage is TRBJ1-5, with unresolved D. Trimming left V 3 bases short and J 6 bases short, with 9 bases between. The CDR3 consists of 13 residues. The CDR3 DNA sequence: TGTGCCAGCAGTTTGGCGATGGGTCAGCCCCAGCATTTT. Amino acid sequence: CASSLAMGQPQHF.

The rearrangement links TRBV5-6 to TRBJ2-7; 7 bases align to TRBD1. The CDR3 sequence is 15 residues long. The V and J ends lost 3 bases and 2 bases, in that order; junction bases with no gene match: 8. Germline values: CDR1 SGHDT, CDR2 YYEEEE. For the CDR3, the DNA is TGTGCCAGCAGCTACGGACAGGACGTCCCCTACGAGCAGTACTTC. It codes for CASSYGQDVPYEQYF.

The chain joins TRBV10-3 to TRBJ2-1, with TRBD2 matching 7 bases. CDR3 size: 15 residues. Germline V CDR1 and CDR2: ENHRY, SYGVKD. The V gene end was trimmed by 4 bases and the J gene end by 4 bases; junction bases not matched to a gene: 7. CDR3 amino acids: CAISAGGGPYNEQFF. The CDR3, as DNA: TGTGCCATCAGTGCGGGGGGAGGGCCTTACAATGAGCAGTTCTTC.

V usage is TRBV12-3 or TRBV12-4 and J usage is TRBJ2-7; the match to TRBD2 covers 14 bases. The CDR3 runs 15 residues. V shed 6 bases and J 5 bases; nucleotides not matched to a gene: 6. The CDR3 sequence: CASSLGTSGGDEQYF. The DNA for the CDR3 is TGTGCCAGCAGCCTCGGGACTAGCGGGGGAGACGAGCAGTACTTC.

The rearrangement uses TRBV6-6 and TRBJ2-7; no firm D call. The CDR3 runs to 12 residues. The V end lost 5 bases, the J end lost 10 bases, and 15 bases lay between the germline ends. The germline V gene encodes CDR1 MNHNY and CDR2 SVGAGI (reference sequence). CDR3 amino acids: CASSEQGPSQYF. The CDR3 bases are TGTGCCAGCAGTGAGCAAGGGCCATCCCAGTACTTC.

The chain uses TRBV29-1 and TRBJ1-2, with 7 bases fitting TRBD1. The ends lost 5 bases at V and 7 bases at J; junction bases unmatched: 7. There are 12 residues in the CDR3. Germline CDR1 SQVTM, CDR2 ANQGSEA. The CDR3 DNA reads as TGCAGCGTTACCGACAGGGCTCGTGGCTACACCTTC. Its translation is CSVTDRARGYTF.

This clonotype was found a few times. This chain links TRBV10-3 with TRBJ2-7; maybe TRBD1 (5 bases). The V gene lost 4 bases and the J gene lost 0 bases, with 7 bases spanning the gap. The CDR3 is made up of 13 amino acids. Germline CDR1 is ENHRY and CDR2 is SYGVKD. The CDR3 sequence: CAISVDSSYEQYF. The CDR3 nucleotides read TGTGCCATCAGTGTTGACAGCTCCTACGAGCAGTACTTC.

This clonotype appeared once. A read error may produce the germline difference seen at one junction end. The rearrangement joins TRBV12-3 or TRBV12-4 to TRBJ1-2; D is ambiguous. This CDR3 comprises 12 residues. CDR3: CASSFEGNGYIF. CDR3 bases: TGTGCCAGCAGTTTTGAGGGTAATGGCTACATCTTC.

This clonotype was seen only a few times. The CDR3 reads CASSPQQGAETQYF. The CDR3, as DNA: TGTGCCAGCAGCCCACAACAGGGGGCAGAGACCCAGTACTTC. J is TRBJ2-7 and V is TRBV7-9, with TRBD1 matching over 9 bases. The J call may not be correct, given that the DNA end is closer to TRBJ2-5. CDR1 and CDR2 from the germline V gene are SEHNR and FQNEAQ (reference sequence). CDR3 length: 14 amino acids.